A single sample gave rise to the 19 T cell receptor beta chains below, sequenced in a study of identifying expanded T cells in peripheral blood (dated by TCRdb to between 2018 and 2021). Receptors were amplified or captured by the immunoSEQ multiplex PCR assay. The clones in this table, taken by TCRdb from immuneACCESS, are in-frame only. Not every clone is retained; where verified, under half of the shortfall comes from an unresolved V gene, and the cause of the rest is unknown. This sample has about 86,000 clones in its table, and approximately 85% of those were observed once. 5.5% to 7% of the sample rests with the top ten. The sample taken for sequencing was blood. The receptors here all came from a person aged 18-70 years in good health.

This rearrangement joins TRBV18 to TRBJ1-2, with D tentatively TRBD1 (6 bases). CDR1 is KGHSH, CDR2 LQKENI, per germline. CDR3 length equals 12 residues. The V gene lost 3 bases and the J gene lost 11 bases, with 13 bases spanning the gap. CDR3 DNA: TGTGCCAGCTCACCGGGGGACACCCGATACACCTTC. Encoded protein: CASSPGDTRYTF.

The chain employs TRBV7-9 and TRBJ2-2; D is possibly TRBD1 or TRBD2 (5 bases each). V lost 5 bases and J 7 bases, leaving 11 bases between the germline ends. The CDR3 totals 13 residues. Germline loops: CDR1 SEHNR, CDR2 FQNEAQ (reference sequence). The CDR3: CASSPTGHGELFF. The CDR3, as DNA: TGTGCCAGCAGCCCAACGGGGCACGGGGAGCTGTTTTTT.

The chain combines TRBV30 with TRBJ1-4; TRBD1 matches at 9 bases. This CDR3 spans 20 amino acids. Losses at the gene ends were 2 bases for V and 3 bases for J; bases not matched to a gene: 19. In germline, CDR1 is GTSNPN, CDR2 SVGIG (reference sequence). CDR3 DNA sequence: TGTGCCTGGAGTTTTACCCCGGACAGGGGTGGTGGGAAAGCTAATGAAAAACTGTTTTTT. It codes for CAWSFTPDRGGGKANEKLFF.

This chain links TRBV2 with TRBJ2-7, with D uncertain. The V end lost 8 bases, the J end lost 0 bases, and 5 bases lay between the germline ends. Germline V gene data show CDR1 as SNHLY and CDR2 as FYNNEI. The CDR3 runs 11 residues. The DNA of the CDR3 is TGTGCCAGCGGCAGCTCCTACGAGCAGTACTTC. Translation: CASGSSYEQYF.

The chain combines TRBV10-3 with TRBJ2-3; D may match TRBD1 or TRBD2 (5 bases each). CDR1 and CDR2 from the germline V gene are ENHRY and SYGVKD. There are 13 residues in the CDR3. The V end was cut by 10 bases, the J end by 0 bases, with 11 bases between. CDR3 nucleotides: TGTGCCACCTCGGGGCAAAGCACAGATACGCAGTATTTT. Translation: CATSGQSTDTQYF.

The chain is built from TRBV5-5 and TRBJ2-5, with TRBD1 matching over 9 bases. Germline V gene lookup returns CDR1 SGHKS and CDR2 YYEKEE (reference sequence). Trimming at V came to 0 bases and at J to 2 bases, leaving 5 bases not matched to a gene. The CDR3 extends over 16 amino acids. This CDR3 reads CASSLVIGTGQETQYF. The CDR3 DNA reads TGTGCCAGCAGCTTGGTCATTGGGACAGGGCAAGAGACCCAGTACTTC.

The CDR3 nucleotides read TGCAGCGTTGTTGTGACAGAGGCCCTCCAAGAGACCCAGTACTTC. Residues: CSVVVTEALQETQYF. The chain is built from TRBV29-1 and TRBJ2-5, with D possibly being TRBD1 (5 bases). This CDR3 region has 15 residues. V was clipped by 4 bases and J by 1 base, with 16 bases between them. The germline CDR1 and CDR2 sequences are SQVTM and ANQGSEA.

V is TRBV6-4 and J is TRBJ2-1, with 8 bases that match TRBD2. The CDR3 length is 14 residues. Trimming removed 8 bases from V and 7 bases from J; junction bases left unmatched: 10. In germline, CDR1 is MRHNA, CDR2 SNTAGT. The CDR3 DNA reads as TGTGCCAGCGGCGGGGGGCTACATACGAATGAGCAGTTCTTC. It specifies CASGGGLHTNEQFF.

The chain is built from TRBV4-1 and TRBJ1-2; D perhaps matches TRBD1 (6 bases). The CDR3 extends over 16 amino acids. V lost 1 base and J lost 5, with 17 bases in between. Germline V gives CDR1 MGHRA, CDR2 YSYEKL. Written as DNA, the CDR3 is TGCGCCAGCAGCCAAGTCCTCTGGACAGCGGAATATGGCTACACCTTC. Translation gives CASSQVLWTAEYGYTF.

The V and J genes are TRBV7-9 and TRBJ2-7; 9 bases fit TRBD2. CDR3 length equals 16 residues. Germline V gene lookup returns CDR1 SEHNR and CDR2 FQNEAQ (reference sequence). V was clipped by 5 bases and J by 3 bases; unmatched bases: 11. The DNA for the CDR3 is TGTGCCAGCAGCCCGAGTCAAGCGGGAGGCCACTACGAGCAGTACTTC. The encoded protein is CASSPSQAGGHYEQYF.

CDR3 loop: CASSGNEQFF. The CDR3, as DNA: TGTGCCAGCTCAGGGAATGAGCAGTTCTTC. The genes are TRBV4-2 and TRBJ2-1; a possible D gene is TRBD1 (5 bases). The V gene lost 8 bases and the J gene lost 7 bases, with 6 bases spanning the gap. CDR1 LGHNA and CDR2 YNFKEQ come from the germline V gene. The CDR3 extends over 10 amino acids.

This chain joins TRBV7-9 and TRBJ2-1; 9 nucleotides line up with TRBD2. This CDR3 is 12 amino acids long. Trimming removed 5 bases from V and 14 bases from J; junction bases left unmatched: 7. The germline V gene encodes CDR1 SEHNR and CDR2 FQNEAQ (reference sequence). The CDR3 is CASSLSGSDEFF. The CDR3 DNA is TGTGCCAGCAGCCTTAGCGGGAGTGACGAGTTCTTC.

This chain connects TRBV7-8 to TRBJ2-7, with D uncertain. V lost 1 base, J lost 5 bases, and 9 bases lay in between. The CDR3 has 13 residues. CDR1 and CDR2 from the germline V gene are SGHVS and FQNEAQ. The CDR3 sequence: CASSLGREDEQYF. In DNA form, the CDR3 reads TGTGCCAGCAGCTTAGGGAGAGAGGACGAGCAGTACTTC.

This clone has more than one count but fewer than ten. CDR3 sequence reads: CASIGSEAFF. The CDR3 coding sequence is TGCGCCAGCATCGGCAGTGAAGCTTTCTTT. This chain links TRBV10-2 with TRBJ1-1; unclear D gene. The CDR3 contains 10 residues. V gave up 7 bases and J gave up 7 bases, with 7 bases separating them. The germline V gene has CDR1 WSHSY and CDR2 SAAADI.

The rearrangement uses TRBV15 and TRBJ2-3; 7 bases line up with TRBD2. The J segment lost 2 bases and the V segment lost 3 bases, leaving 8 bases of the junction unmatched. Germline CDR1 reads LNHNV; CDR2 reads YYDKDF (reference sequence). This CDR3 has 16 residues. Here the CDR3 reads CATSRIKRGFTDTQYF. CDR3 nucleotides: TGTGCCACCAGCAGGATCAAGCGGGGATTCACAGATACGCAGTATTTT.

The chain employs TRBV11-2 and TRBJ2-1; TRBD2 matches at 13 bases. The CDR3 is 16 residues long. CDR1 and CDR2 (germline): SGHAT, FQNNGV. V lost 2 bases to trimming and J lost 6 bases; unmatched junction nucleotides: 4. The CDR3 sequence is CASSLRRLAGGNEQFF. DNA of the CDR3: TGTGCCAGCAGCTTACGACGACTAGCGGGGGGCAATGAGCAGTTCTTC.

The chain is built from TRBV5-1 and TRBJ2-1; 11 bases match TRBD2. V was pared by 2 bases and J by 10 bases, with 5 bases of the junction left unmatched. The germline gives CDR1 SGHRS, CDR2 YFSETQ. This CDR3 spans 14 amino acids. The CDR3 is CASSLTSGRGEQFF. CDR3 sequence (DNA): TGCGCCAGCAGCTTAACTAGCGGGAGAGGGGAGCAGTTCTTC.

The CDR3 bases are TGTGCCAGCAGCTCGCGGACTAGCGGGAGCACCGGGGAGCTGTTTTTT. Its translation: CASSSRTSGSTGELFF. V and J are TRBV5-4 and TRBJ2-2, with 13 bases identical to TRBD2. The CDR3 extends over 16 amino acids. J was trimmed by 4 bases and V by 3 bases; bases with no gene match: 3. The germline V gene encodes CDR1 SGHNT and CDR2 YYREEE (reference sequence).

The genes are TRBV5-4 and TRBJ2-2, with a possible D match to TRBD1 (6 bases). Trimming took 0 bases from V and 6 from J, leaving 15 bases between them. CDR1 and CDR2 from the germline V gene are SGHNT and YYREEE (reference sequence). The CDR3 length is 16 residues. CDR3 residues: CASSLVAGVPPGELFF. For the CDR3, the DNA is TGTGCCAGCAGCTTGGTGGCAGGGGTTCCTCCCGGGGAGCTGTTTTTT.